This TCR beta chain was sequenced during a study of OX40 agonist ivuxolimab in advanced cancers. Whole-study context: Participants could have had prior anti-PD-1, anti-PD-L1 or anti-CTLA-4 therapy, and roughly 40% had some.

Assay used: immunoSEQ multiplex PCR; TCRdb lists only in-frame clones, some missing. The sample carries 70,000 to 90,000 clones, about 88% recorded once. Germline loops: CDR1 SGHTA, CDR2 FQGNSA. CDR3 length: 15 amino acids. Trimming cost V 5 bases and J 9 bases, with 22 bases left between them. The rearrangement joins TRBV7-2 to TRBJ2-5, with D maybe TRBD1 (7 bases). The receptor's source is an adult with an advanced solid tumor such as melanoma, head and neck, liver or kidney cancer. Sequenced material: CD4+ or CD8+ T cells sorted from blood, taken in a trial of the OX40 agonist ivuxolimab. The CDR3 is CASSRLAGSRGAQYF. The CDR3 DNA reads as TGTGCCAGCAGCAGATTGGCGGGCAGCAGGGGGGCCCAGTACTTC.